Listed below are T cell receptor beta chains from one sample, sequenced in a study of PD-1 blockade in mismatch repair-deficient tumors. Assay used: immunoSEQ multiplex PCR; TCRdb lists only in-frame clones, some missing. The sample lists 90,000 to 120,000 clones, about four fifths seen once, with approximately 6.5% in the top ten. This sample comprised peripheral blood, obtained about 33 weeks after starting pembrolizumab. Receptors originate from an adult with mismatch repair-deficient cancer. The CDR3 runs from the conserved cysteine through the conserved F or W. The D gene is left open where the match is weak. A clone size is listed for some rows: how often the clone was seen (once, few, many), or a class if it is expanded.

clone_size: .
v_call: TRBV28
j_call: TRBJ1-4
d_call: TRBD1
cdr3_aa: CASSTRTGINEKLFF
cdr3_nt: TGTGCCAGCAGTACTCGGACAGGGATTAATGAAAAACTGTTTTTT

clone_size: .
v_call: TRBV11-2
j_call: TRBJ2-1
d_call: TRBD2
cdr3_aa: CASSPQTSGRGNEQFF
cdr3_nt: TGTGCCAGCAGCCCCCAGACTAGCGGGAGGGGGAATGAGCAGTTCTTC

clone_size: .
v_call: TRBV5-4
j_call: TRBJ2-7
d_call: TRBD1
cdr3_aa: CASSDYPGQGAYEQYF
cdr3_nt: TGTGCCAGCAGCGACTATCCGGGACAGGGGGCGTACGAGCAGTACTTC

clone_size: .
v_call: TRBV5-1
j_call: TRBJ2-3
d_call: .
cdr3_aa: CASSLWDRSGNTQYF
cdr3_nt: TGCGCCAGCAGCTTGTGGGATCGGTCAGGGAATACGCAGTATTTT

clone_size: .
v_call: TRBV4-2
j_call: TRBJ1-1
d_call: .
cdr3_aa: CASSQAGTGTEAFF
cdr3_nt: TGTGCCAGCAGCCAGGCCGGGACCGGCACTGAAGCTTTCTTT

clone_size: .
v_call: TRBV6-5
j_call: TRBJ1-3
d_call: .
cdr3_aa: CASRPRGGNTIYF
cdr3_nt: TGTGCCAGCAGACCCCGCGGTGGAAACACCATATATTTT

clone_size: .
v_call: TRBV14
j_call: TRBJ2-5
d_call: TRBD2
cdr3_aa: CASSPGLAGVGQETQYF
cdr3_nt: TGTGCCAGCAGCCCGGGACTAGCGGGGGTGGGTCAAGAGACCCAGTACTTC

clone_size: .
v_call: TRBV4-1
j_call: TRBJ1-1
d_call: .
cdr3_aa: CASSQRGDGTEAFF
cdr3_nt: TGCGCCAGCAGCCAAAGAGGGGATGGGACTGAAGCTTTCTTT

clone_size: .
v_call: TRBV2
j_call: TRBJ2-5
d_call: .
cdr3_aa: CASKLTMGTQYF
cdr3_nt: TGTGCCAGCAAGCTAACCATGGGGACCCAGTACTTC

clone_size: .
v_call: TRBV29-1
j_call: TRBJ2-2
d_call: TRBD1
cdr3_aa: CSGRTGGTGELFF
cdr3_nt: TGCAGCGGACGGACAGGAGGCACCGGGGAGCTGTTTTTT

clone_size: few
v_call: TRBV7-9
j_call: TRBJ1-2
d_call: .
cdr3_aa: CASSQTGYGYTF
cdr3_nt: TGTGCCAGCAGCCAAACAGGGTATGGCTACACCTTC

clone_size: .
v_call: TRBV2
j_call: TRBJ1-1
d_call: .
cdr3_aa: CATYRQPEAFF
cdr3_nt: TGTGCCACCTATCGACAGCCCGAAGCTTTCTTT

clone_size: .
v_call: TRBV19
j_call: TRBJ2-1
d_call: TRBD2
cdr3_aa: CASTPGTSGTGEQFF
cdr3_nt: TGTGCCAGTACTCCTGGAACTAGCGGGACTGGCGAGCAGTTCTTC

clone_size: .
v_call: TRBV7-3
j_call: TRBJ2-1
d_call: TRBD2
cdr3_aa: CASSLLLAGGDEQFF
cdr3_nt: TGTGCCAGCAGCTTATTGCTAGCGGGAGGGGATGAGCAGTTCTTC

clone_size: .
v_call: TRBV29-1
j_call: TRBJ2-1
d_call: TRBD2
cdr3_aa: CSVEDRRREGISGEQFF
cdr3_nt: TGCAGCGTTGAAGATCGGAGGCGGGAGGGGATTTCGGGTGAGCAGTTCTTC

clone_size: .
v_call: TRBV5-1
j_call: TRBJ1-3
d_call: .
cdr3_aa: CASSLTQDSGNTIYF
cdr3_nt: TGCGCCAGCAGCCTTACCCAGGACTCTGGAAACACCATATATTTT

clone_size: .
v_call: TRBV5-4
j_call: TRBJ1-3
d_call: TRBD1
cdr3_aa: CASSTGTGSGNTIYF
cdr3_nt: TGTGCCAGCAGCACCGGGACAGGCTCTGGAAACACCATATATTTT

clone_size: .
v_call: TRBV4-1
j_call: TRBJ2-5
d_call: .
cdr3_aa: CASSQDGGGSETQYF
cdr3_nt: TGCGCCAGCAGCCAAGATGGAGGGGGCTCAGAGACCCAGTACTTC

clone_size: .
v_call: TRBV9
j_call: TRBJ2-7
d_call: TRBD1
cdr3_aa: CASSARDRAYEQYF
cdr3_nt: TGTGCCAGCAGCGCCCGGGACAGGGCCTACGAGCAGTACTTC

clone_size: few
v_call: TRBV19
j_call: TRBJ1-5
d_call: .
cdr3_aa: CASSIFGTQPQHF
cdr3_nt: TGTGCCAGTAGTATTTTTGGGACTCAGCCCCAGCATTTT

clone_size: .
v_call: TRBV7-3
j_call: TRBJ1-5
d_call: .
cdr3_aa: CASRNSNQPQHF
cdr3_nt: TGTGCCAGCAGAAACAGCAATCAGCCCCAGCATTTT

clone_size: .
v_call: TRBV29-1
j_call: TRBJ2-5
d_call: TRBD1
cdr3_aa: CSVVPGQGQETQYF
cdr3_nt: TGCAGCGTTGTTCCAGGACAGGGTCAAGAGACCCAGTACTTC

clone_size: .
v_call: TRBV7-8
j_call: TRBJ2-5
d_call: .
cdr3_aa: CASSGETQYF
cdr3_nt: TGTGCCAGCAGTGGGGAGACCCAGTACTTC

clone_size: once
v_call: TRBV6-5
j_call: TRBJ1-1
d_call: .
cdr3_aa: CASSYSGTTPEAFF
cdr3_nt: TGTGCCAGCAGTTACTCGGGGACTACACCTGAAGCTTTCTTT

clone_size: .
v_call: TRBV11-2
j_call: TRBJ2-1
d_call: .
cdr3_aa: CASSLVRGVRPNEQFF
cdr3_nt: TGTGCCAGCAGCTTAGTAAGGGGGGTTCGCCCCAATGAGCAGTTCTTC

clone_size: .
v_call: TRBV10-3
j_call: TRBJ2-7
d_call: TRBD2
cdr3_aa: CAIWAGGTYEQYF
cdr3_nt: TGTGCCATCTGGGCGGGAGGGACCTACGAGCAGTACTTC

clone_size: .
v_call: TRBV29-1
j_call: TRBJ2-5
d_call: .
cdr3_aa: CSVGGGQETQYF
cdr3_nt: TGCAGCGTTGGAGGGGGCCAAGAGACCCAGTACTTC

clone_size: .
v_call: TRBV5-4
j_call: TRBJ2-5
d_call: TRBD2
cdr3_aa: CASSLDLAGAQETQYF
cdr3_nt: TGTGCCAGCAGCTTGGATTTAGCGGGAGCACAAGAGACCCAGTACTTC

clone_size: .
v_call: TRBV7-9
j_call: TRBJ2-3
d_call: TRBD2
cdr3_aa: CASSGGLASDTQYF
cdr3_nt: TGTGCCAGCAGCGGGGGACTAGCGTCAGATACGCAGTATTTT

clone_size: .
v_call: TRBV14
j_call: TRBJ1-2
d_call: TRBD1
cdr3_aa: CASSQFRDRVNYGYTF
cdr3_nt: TGTGCCAGCAGCCAATTCCGGGACAGGGTTAACTATGGCTACACCTTC

clone_size: .
v_call: TRBV7-8
j_call: TRBJ2-2
d_call: .
cdr3_aa: CASSLVGSPGELFF
cdr3_nt: TGTGCCAGCAGCTTAGTCGGCTCCCCCGGGGAGCTGTTTTTT

clone_size: .
v_call: TRBV11-2
j_call: TRBJ2-5
d_call: TRBD1
cdr3_aa: CASSARQGEGTQYF
cdr3_nt: TGTGCCAGCAGCGCGAGACAGGGGGAAGGGACCCAGTACTTC

clone_size: few
v_call: TRBV7-9
j_call: TRBJ2-3
d_call: TRBD2
cdr3_aa: CASSSWTSGRAVDTQYF
cdr3_nt: TGTGCCAGCAGCTCTTGGACTAGCGGGAGGGCCGTAGATACGCAGTATTTT

clone_size: once
v_call: TRBV29-1
j_call: TRBJ2-7
d_call: TRBD2
cdr3_aa: CSVGGQAGGRAREQYF
cdr3_nt: TGCAGCGTTGGAGGGCAGGCGGGCGGGAGGGCAAGGGAGCAGTACTTC

clone_size: .
v_call: TRBV5-4
j_call: TRBJ2-5
d_call: .
cdr3_aa: CASSLDLGLVETQYF
cdr3_nt: TGTGCCAGCAGCTTGGATTTGGGCCTAGTGGAGACCCAGTACTTC

clone_size: .
v_call: TRBV14
j_call: TRBJ2-7
d_call: .
cdr3_aa: CASSQGGRVTIPYEQYF
cdr3_nt: TGTGCCAGCAGCCAAGGGGGTAGGGTGACCATCCCCTACGAGCAGTACTTC

clone_size: .
v_call: TRBV6-5
j_call: TRBJ2-7
d_call: TRBD2
cdr3_aa: CASSYSSSGSYEQYF
cdr3_nt: TGTGCCAGCAGTTACTCGAGTAGCGGGAGCTACGAGCAGTACTTC

clone_size: .
v_call: TRBV19
j_call: TRBJ1-3
d_call: .
cdr3_aa: CASSMSSVSGNTIYF
cdr3_nt: TGTGCCAGTAGTATGAGCTCGGTCTCTGGAAACACCATATATTTT

clone_size: .
v_call: TRBV9
j_call: TRBJ2-5
d_call: TRBD1
cdr3_aa: CASSTRQGRGETQYF
cdr3_nt: TGTGCCAGCAGCACCCGACAGGGGAGAGGTGAGACCCAGTACTTC

clone_size: .
v_call: TRBV6-6
j_call: TRBJ2-7
d_call: TRBD2
cdr3_aa: CATFSGGSLWYEQYF
cdr3_nt: TGTGCCACCTTTTCGGGCGGGAGCCTATGGTACGAGCAGTACTTC

clone_size: once
v_call: TRBV5-1
j_call: TRBJ2-3
d_call: TRBD2
cdr3_aa: CASSFTSGASTDTQYF
cdr3_nt: TGCGCCAGCAGTTTCACTAGCGGAGCTAGCACAGATACGCAGTATTTT

clone_size: .
v_call: TRBV19
j_call: TRBJ2-6
d_call: .
cdr3_aa: CASSSEIEGANVLTF
cdr3_nt: TGTGCCAGTAGTAGCGAGATAGAGGGGGCCAACGTCCTGACTTTC

clone_size: few
v_call: TRBV18
j_call: TRBJ2-5
d_call: TRBD2
cdr3_aa: CASSRLRTSQETQYF
cdr3_nt: TGTGCCAGCTCAAGGCTTAGGACTAGCCAAGAGACCCAGTACTTC

clone_size: once
v_call: TRBV7-2
j_call: TRBJ2-2
d_call: TRBD2
cdr3_aa: CASSWDYSAGELFF
cdr3_nt: TGTGCCAGCAGCTGGGACTATAGCGCCGGGGAGCTGTTTTTT

clone_size: few
v_call: TRBV6-7
j_call: TRBJ2-7
d_call: .
cdr3_aa: CASSSGHYEQYF
cdr3_nt: TGTGCCAGCAGTTCGGGGCACTACGAGCAGTACTTC

clone_size: .
v_call: TRBV13
j_call: TRBJ1-1
d_call: .
cdr3_aa: CASSLMRRGENTEAFF
cdr3_nt: TGTGCCAGCAGCTTAATGCGGAGGGGGGAGAACACTGAAGCTTTCTTT

clone_size: few
v_call: TRBV19
j_call: TRBJ2-5
d_call: .
cdr3_aa: CASSPPTSKETQYF
cdr3_nt: TGTGCCAGTAGTCCCCCAACTAGTAAAGAGACCCAGTACTTC

clone_size: few
v_call: TRBV2
j_call: TRBJ2-1
d_call: .
cdr3_aa: CASTLSGSYNEQFF
cdr3_nt: TGTGCCAGCACTCTCAGCGGGTCCTACAATGAGCAGTTCTTC